What follows are 25 T cell receptor beta chains derived from one specimen sequenced in a study of OX40 agonist ivuxolimab in advanced cancers. Assay: immunoSEQ multiplex PCR; the TCRdb copy retains only in-frame clones and omits some. The sample shows some 52,000 clones, about 93% of them seen only once. Sequences were derived from CD4+ or CD8+ T cells sorted from blood, sampled in a trial of the OX40 agonist ivuxolimab. Source of these receptors: an adult with an advanced solid tumor such as melanoma, head and neck, liver or kidney cancer.

The rearrangement joins TRBV7-2 to TRBJ1-5; 8 nucleotides match TRBD1. Germline values: CDR1 SGHTA, CDR2 FQGNSA. This CDR3 is 14 amino acids long. Trimming took 5 bases from V and 5 from J; bases not matched to a gene: 5. The CDR3 is CASSMTGVDQPQHF. The CDR3 nucleotides read TGTGCCAGCAGCATGACAGGGGTCGATCAGCCCCAGCATTTT.

This chain joins TRBV7-3 and TRBJ1-5; D unresolved. This CDR3 has 13 amino acids. V was clipped by 5 bases and J by 4 bases, with 9 bases between them. CDR1 is SGHTA, CDR2 FQGTGA, per germline. CDR3 residues: CASSAHLNQPQHF. Written as DNA, the CDR3 is TGTGCCAGCAGCGCTCACCTGAATCAGCCCCAGCATTTT.

This chain connects TRBV27 to TRBJ2-3, with 8 bases fitting TRBD2. V shed 3 bases, J shed 3 bases, and the junction held 8 bases outside the gene matches. Germline assignment: CDR1 MNHEY and CDR2 SMNVEV (reference sequence). The CDR3 has 16 residues. CDR3 region: CASSFAAGEFTDTQYF. The CDR3 DNA reads as TGTGCCAGCAGTTTCGCAGCGGGAGAATTTACAGATACGCAGTATTTT.

This chain joins TRBV13 and TRBJ2-1; TRBD1 aligns across 8 bases. Germline-derived CDR1 and CDR2 are PRHDT and FYEKMQ (reference sequence). The CDR3 is 15 amino acids. V lost 5 bases to trimming and J lost 7 bases; unmatched junction nucleotides: 10. The CDR3 region has the DNA TGTGCCAGCAGCCCGGACAGGGTGGGGTATAATGAGCAGTTCTTC. Its translation is CASSPDRVGYNEQFF.

The rearrangement uses TRBV6-5 and TRBJ2-1, with D unclear. This CDR3 is 13 amino acids long. V shed 4 bases and J shed 8 bases, with 12 bases lying between them. CDR1 is MNHEY, CDR2 SVGAGI, per germline. For the CDR3, the DNA is TGTGCCAGCAGTTCTCGCGGAGCATATGAGCAGTTCTTC. Translating it yields CASSSRGAYEQFF.

The chain uses TRBV10-1 and TRBJ2-2, with 7 bases lining up with TRBD1. The germline CDR1 and CDR2 sequences are WNHNN and SYGVQD (reference sequence). Losses at the gene ends were 6 bases for V and 6 bases for J; bases not matched to a gene: 10. The CDR3 sequence is 15 residues long. CDR3 protein: CASSQYRGSAGELFF. CDR3 DNA: TGCGCCAGCAGCCAATACAGGGGCAGCGCCGGGGAGCTGTTTTTT.

The genes are TRBV10-2 and TRBJ2-5; D might be TRBD1 (5 bases). Germline values: CDR1 WSHSY, CDR2 SAAADI. Trimming removed 4 bases from V and 5 bases from J, with 11 bases in between. The CDR3 is 13 amino acids. The CDR3 protein is CASSGAGSETQYF. In nucleotides, the CDR3 is TGCGCCAGCAGTGGTGCAGGGTCCGAGACCCAGTACTTC.

The gene calls are TRBV19 and TRBJ1-1; D perhaps matches TRBD1 (5 bases). This CDR3 has 14 residues. The germline V and J ends were trimmed by 6 bases and 1 base, with 12 bases remaining between them. Germline V lookup: CDR1 LNHDA, CDR2 SQIVND (reference sequence). The DNA for the CDR3 is TGTGCCAGTAGGAAGCAGGGTGCGAACACTGAAGCTTTCTTT. It encodes CASRKQGANTEAFF.

V usage is TRBV6-1 and J usage is TRBJ2-1, with TRBD2 matching 8 bases. With V trimmed by 8 bases and J by 15 bases, 18 bases remained unmatched. The CDR3 is 14 amino acids. Germline CDR1 reads MNHNS; CDR2 reads SASEGT. CDR3 in amino acids: CASPGSGMGPMWFF. The CDR3 DNA sequence: TGTGCCAGCCCGGGTAGCGGGATGGGTCCAATGTGGTTCTTC.

This chain connects TRBV27 to TRBJ2-7; a possible D gene is TRBD2 (5 bases). Germline CDR1 is MNHEY and CDR2 is SMNVEV (reference sequence). The CDR3 totals 14 residues. Trimming cost V 4 bases and J 4 bases, with 14 bases left between them. The CDR3 DNA reads as TGTGCCAGCAGTTCATTCGAGCGACTATACGAGCAGTACTTC. It specifies CASSSFERLYEQYF.

The genes are TRBV2 and TRBJ2-7, with TRBD2 matching 8 bases. Germline values: CDR1 SNHLY, CDR2 FYNNEI. This CDR3 region has 14 residues. Trimming at V came to 7 bases and at J to 0 bases, leaving 5 bases not matched to a gene. The DNA for the CDR3 is TGTGCCAGCAATGCGGGAGGAACCTCCTACGAGCAGTACTTC. As protein: CASNAGGTSYEQYF.

This clone has a handful of counts. V gene TRBV4-3 combines with J gene TRBJ2-7; 10 nucleotides match TRBD2. This CDR3 has 16 amino acids. CDR1 is LGHNA and CDR2 is YSLEER in the germline V gene. The junction had 9 bases not matched to a gene; V was cut back by 0 bases and J by 7 bases. CDR3 nucleotide sequence: TGCGCCAGCAGCCAAGATCAAGCGGGAGGGCCAGAAGAGCAGTACTTC. Translation: CASSQDQAGGPEEQYF.

The CDR3 spells CASEEGNYGYTF. In DNA, the CDR3 is TGTGCCAGCGAGGAGGGAAACTATGGCTACACCTTC. The chain joins TRBV28 to TRBJ1-2, with no clear D. Germline assignment: CDR1 MDHEN and CDR2 SYDVKM. The CDR3 covers 12 residues. Trimming took 8 bases from V and 2 from J, leaving 9 bases between them.

V gene TRBV7-6 combines with J gene TRBJ2-2; a weak D match, TRBD2 (6 bases). The CDR3 is made up of 19 amino acids. Germline V lookup: CDR1 SGHVS, CDR2 FNYEAQ. V was clipped by 5 bases and J by 2 bases, with 24 bases between them. CDR3 DNA: TGTGCCAGCAGCGTACCGGCGGCTAGCGACTACTATAACACCGGGGAGCTGTTTTTT. This gives the protein CASSVPAASDYYNTGELFF.

This chain connects TRBV7-9 to TRBJ2-5, with TRBD2 matching 11 bases. The CDR3 covers 16 residues. Germline CDR1 is SEHNR and CDR2 is FQNEAQ (reference sequence). Trimming cost V 6 bases and J 11 bases; bases outside gene matches: 17. CDR3 nucleotides: TGTGCCAGCAGTGCAACTAGCGGGAGTCCGTTAGGGGAGCAGTACTTC. Protein: CASSATSGSPLGEQYF.

The V gene is TRBV7-9, the J gene TRBJ2-3; 9 positions agree with TRBD2. CDR1 is SEHNR, CDR2 FQNEAQ, per germline (reference sequence). The CDR3 covers 15 residues. Trimming cost V 8 bases and J 4 bases; bases outside gene matches: 10. This chain's CDR3 is CASPDPREGADTQYF. Here the CDR3 DNA reads TGTGCCAGCCCGGATCCGCGGGAGGGTGCAGATACGCAGTATTTT.

V and J are TRBV10-3 and TRBJ2-1; 9 bases fit TRBD1. The germline gives CDR1 ENHRY, CDR2 SYGVKD. The CDR3 loop spans 15 amino acids. Germline trimming cut 3 bases from V and 8 bases from J; bases unmatched to any gene: 8. The CDR3 DNA reads as TGTGCCATCAGTGACCCGGGACAGGGACGCGATGAGCAGTTCTTC. Residues: CAISDPGQGRDEQFF.

The gene calls are TRBV27 and TRBJ2-1; perhaps TRBD2 as D (6 bases). The CDR3 loop spans 14 amino acids. V gave up 6 bases and J gave up 0 bases, with 9 bases separating them. Germline loops: CDR1 MNHEY, CDR2 SMNVEV (reference sequence). CDR3 nucleotides: TGTGCCAGCAGGTCGGGAGACTCCTACAATGAGCAGTTCTTC. This sequence encodes CASRSGDSYNEQFF.

In this sample, this clone turned up once. The chain recombines TRBV9 with TRBJ2-3; the D call may be TRBD1 or TRBD2 (6 bases each). The germline V and J ends were trimmed by 3 bases and 0 bases, with 11 bases remaining between them. This CDR3 contains 15 residues. Germline CDR1 is SGDLS and CDR2 is YYNGEE. The CDR3: CASSERGRSTDTQYF. The DNA for the CDR3 is TGTGCCAGCAGCGAACGGGGGCGGAGCACAGATACGCAGTATTTT.

The chain carries TRBV28 and TRBJ2-1; 10 bases map to TRBD1. This CDR3 is built from 15 residues. CDR1 is MDHEN, CDR2 SYDVKM, per germline. The junction had 9 bases not matched to a gene; V was cut back by 4 bases and J by 9 bases. CDR3 DNA sequence: TGTGCCAGCAGTTATAGGGACAGGGGCGGGAGTGAGCAGTTCTTC. Translated, it gives CASSYRDRGGSEQFF.

The chain has TRBV7-8 and TRBJ2-3; no clear D gene. Trimming removed 1 base from V and 0 bases from J, with 8 bases in between. Germline values: CDR1 SGHVS, CDR2 FQNEAQ. The CDR3 contains 15 residues. The CDR3 is CASSLVRGSTDTQYF. For the CDR3, the DNA is TGTGCCAGCAGCTTAGTTCGCGGTAGCACAGATACGCAGTATTTT.

The chain combines TRBV7-8 with TRBJ1-5, with a weak D call TRBD1 (5 bases). From germline, CDR1 is SGHVS and CDR2 FQNEAQ. Trimming pared 3 bases from V and 1 base from J, leaving 13 bases between. The CDR3 totals 16 residues. The CDR3 DNA reads TGTGCCAGCAGCTTTGGGACCCTTGGGAGCAATCAGCCCCAGCATTTT. Its translation is CASSFGTLGSNQPQHF.

CDR3 coding DNA: TGTGCCAGCAGTGCGTATGGAAGGACTGAAGCTTTCTTT. This gives the protein CASSAYGRTEAFF. The chain joins TRBV6-1 to TRBJ1-1; D is undetermined. This CDR3 spans 13 amino acids. Germline V gene sequence: CDR1 MNHNS, CDR2 SASEGT. The ends were cut back, 4 bases at V and 5 bases at J, with 11 bases in the middle.

The gene calls are TRBV4-3 and TRBJ2-6, with D perhaps TRBD1 (6 bases). Per the germline V gene, CDR1 is LGHNA and CDR2 is YSLEER. CDR3 length: 17 residues. V shed 4 bases and J shed 0 bases, with 13 bases lying between them. The CDR3 is CASSPRQADSGANVLTF. CDR3 sequence (DNA): TGCGCCAGCAGCCCGAGACAGGCCGACTCTGGGGCCAACGTCCTGACTTTC.

This clone is medium-sized (0.01 to 0.1%) by share. This chain links TRBV5-4 with TRBJ2-6, with D possibly TRBD2 on 6 matching bases. CDR1 is SGHNT and CDR2 is YYREEE in the germline V gene (reference sequence). V lost 6 bases and J lost 4, with 14 bases in between. The CDR3 spans 15 residues. Here the CDR3 reads CASTLTGRGANVLTF. Written as DNA, the CDR3 is TGTGCCAGCACCCTCACTGGGAGGGGGGCCAACGTCCTGACTTTC.